The 4 T cell receptor beta chains below were found in one sample sequenced in a study of molecular identifiers for immune sequencing clone quantification. One entry per CDR3 protein results from TCRdb running MiXCR on the PCR reads. The table lists approximately 500,000 distinct CDR3 sequences, 25% of them singletons, with around 0.76% in the top ten. Sample: naive CD8+ T cells from blood, with Jurkat cell RNA spiked in. Subset described: FACS-sorted CD8+CD4-CCR7+CD45RA+ naive T cells. The receptors shown here come from a human donor in good health. Some libraries in this study had Jurkat cell RNA spiked in.

This clonotype was observed at least ten times. This chain uses TRBV4-3 with TRBJ2-7; D assignment may be TRBD1 or TRBD2 (6 bases each). V was shortened by 1 base and J by 5 bases, with 12 bases between the two germline ends. This CDR3 has 14 amino acids. Germline V gives CDR1 LGHNA, CDR2 YSLEER. Here the CDR3 reads CASSQGWGANEQYF. The CDR3 DNA follows: TGCGCCAGCAGCCAAGGGTGGGGGGCCAACGAGCAGTACTTC.

The genes are TRBV7-9 and TRBJ1-1; no firm D call. Germline V gene data show CDR1 as SEHNR and CDR2 as FQNEAQ (reference sequence). The CDR3 covers 14 residues. The V end was cut by 1 base, the J end by 1 base, with 7 bases between. The DNA of the CDR3 is TGTGCCAGCAGCTTAGTTGTGGGGAACACTGAAGCTTTCTTT. Translating it yields CASSLVVGNTEAFF.

This clonotype was seen ten or more times. The V gene is TRBV7-2, the J gene TRBJ2-7; a possible D gene is TRBD1 (6 bases). CDR1 and CDR2 (germline): SGHTA, FQGNSA. Trimming took off 5 bases at V and 2 bases at J, with 16 bases between the two ends. The CDR3 runs 15 residues. CDR3 in DNA: TGTGCCAGCAGCCCTCCGGCACAGGGCCCCTACGAGCAGTACTTC. Its protein is CASSPPAQGPYEQYF.

The sample holds many counts of this clonotype. The V call is TRBV4-1, the J call TRBJ1-1; D is unresolved. The CDR3 covers 13 residues. Germline V gene sequence: CDR1 MGHRA, CDR2 YSYEKL. The V and J ends lost 0 bases and 6 bases respectively, with 8 bases between them. CDR3 DNA: TGCGCCAGCAGCCAAGATCCCCAGTCTGAAGCTTTCTTT. It encodes CASSQDPQSEAFF.